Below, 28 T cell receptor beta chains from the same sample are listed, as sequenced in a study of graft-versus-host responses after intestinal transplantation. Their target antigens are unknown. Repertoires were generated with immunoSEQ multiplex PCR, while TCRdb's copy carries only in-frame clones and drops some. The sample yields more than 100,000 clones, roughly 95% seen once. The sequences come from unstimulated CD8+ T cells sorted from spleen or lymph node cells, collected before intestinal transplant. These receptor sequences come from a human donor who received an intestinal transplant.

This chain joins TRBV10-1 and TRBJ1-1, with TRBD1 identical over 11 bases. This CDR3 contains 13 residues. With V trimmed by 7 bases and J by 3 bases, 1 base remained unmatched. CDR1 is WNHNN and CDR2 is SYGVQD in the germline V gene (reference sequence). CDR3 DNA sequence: TGCGCCAGCAAGGGACAGGGGGACACTGAAGCTTTCTTT. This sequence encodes CASKGQGDTEAFF.

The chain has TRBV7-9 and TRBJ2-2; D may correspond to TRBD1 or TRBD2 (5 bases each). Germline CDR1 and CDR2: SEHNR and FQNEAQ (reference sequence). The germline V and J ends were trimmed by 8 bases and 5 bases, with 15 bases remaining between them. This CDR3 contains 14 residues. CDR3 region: CASAGAGQTGELFF. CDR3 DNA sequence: TGTGCCAGCGCCGGGGCAGGTCAAACCGGGGAGCTGTTTTTT. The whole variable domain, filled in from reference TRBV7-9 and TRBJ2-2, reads DTGVSQNPRHKITKRGQNVTFRCDPISEHNRLYWYRQTLGQGPEFLTYFQNEAQLEKSRLLSDRFSAERPKGSFSTLEIQRTEQGDSAMYLCASAGAGQTGELFFGEGSRLTVL.

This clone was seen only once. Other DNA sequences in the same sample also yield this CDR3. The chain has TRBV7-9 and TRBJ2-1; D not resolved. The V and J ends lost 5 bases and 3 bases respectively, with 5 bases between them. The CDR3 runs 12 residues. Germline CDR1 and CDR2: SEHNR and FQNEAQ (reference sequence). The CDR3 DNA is TGTGCCAGCAGCCCTGACTACAATGAGCAGTTCTTC. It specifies CASSPDYNEQFF.

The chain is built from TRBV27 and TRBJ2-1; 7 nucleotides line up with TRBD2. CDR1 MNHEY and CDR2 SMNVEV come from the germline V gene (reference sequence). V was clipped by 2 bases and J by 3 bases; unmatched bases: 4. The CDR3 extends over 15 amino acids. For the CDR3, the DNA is TGTGCCAGCAGTTTAAGGCTAGCGGACTACAATGAGCAGTTCTTC. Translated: CASSLRLADYNEQFF.

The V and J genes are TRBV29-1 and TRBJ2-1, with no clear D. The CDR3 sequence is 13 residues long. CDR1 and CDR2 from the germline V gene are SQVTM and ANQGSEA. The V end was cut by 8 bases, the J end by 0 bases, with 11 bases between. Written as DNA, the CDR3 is TGCAGCTCTCACAGTCCCTCCTACAATGAGCAGTTCTTC. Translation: CSSHSPSYNEQFF.

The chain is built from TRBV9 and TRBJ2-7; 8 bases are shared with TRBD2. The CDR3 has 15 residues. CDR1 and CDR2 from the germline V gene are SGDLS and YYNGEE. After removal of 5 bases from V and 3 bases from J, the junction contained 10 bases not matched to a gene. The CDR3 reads CASSERAGAGYEQYF. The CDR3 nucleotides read TGTGCCAGCAGTGAAAGAGCGGGAGCCGGCTACGAGCAGTACTTC.

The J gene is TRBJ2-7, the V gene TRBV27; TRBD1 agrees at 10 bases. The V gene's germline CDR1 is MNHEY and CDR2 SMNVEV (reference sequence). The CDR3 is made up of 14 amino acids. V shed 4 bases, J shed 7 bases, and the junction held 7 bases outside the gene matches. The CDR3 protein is CASSSTGGGWEQYF. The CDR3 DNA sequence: TGTGCCAGCAGTTCGACAGGGGGCGGGTGGGAGCAGTACTTC.

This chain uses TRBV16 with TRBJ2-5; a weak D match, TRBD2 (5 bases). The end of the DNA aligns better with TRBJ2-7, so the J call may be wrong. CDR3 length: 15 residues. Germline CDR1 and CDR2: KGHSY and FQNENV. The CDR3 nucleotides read TGTGCCAGCAGCCAATCCGTAACTAGCTCCTACGAGCAGTACTTC. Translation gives CASSQSVTSSYEQYF.

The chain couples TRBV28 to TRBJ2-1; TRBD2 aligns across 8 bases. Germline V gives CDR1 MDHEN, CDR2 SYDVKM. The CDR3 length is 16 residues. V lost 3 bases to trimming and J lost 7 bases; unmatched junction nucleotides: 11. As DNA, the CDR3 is TGTGCCAGCAGTTTGAATAGCGGGATTATCGGGAATGAGCAGTTCTTC. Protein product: CASSLNSGIIGNEQFF.

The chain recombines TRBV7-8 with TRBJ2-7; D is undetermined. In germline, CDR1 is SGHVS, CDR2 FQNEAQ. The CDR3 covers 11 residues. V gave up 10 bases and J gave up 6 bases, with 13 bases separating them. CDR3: CATGSAPEQYF. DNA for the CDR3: TGTGCCACCGGGTCGGCGCCCGAGCAGTACTTC.

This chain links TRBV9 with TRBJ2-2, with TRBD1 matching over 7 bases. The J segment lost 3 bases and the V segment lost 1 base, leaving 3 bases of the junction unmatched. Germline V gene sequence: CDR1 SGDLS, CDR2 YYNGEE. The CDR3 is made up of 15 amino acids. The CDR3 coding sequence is TGTGCCAGCAGCGTAATGACAGGGCACACCGGGGAGCTGTTTTTT. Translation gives CASSVMTGHTGELFF.

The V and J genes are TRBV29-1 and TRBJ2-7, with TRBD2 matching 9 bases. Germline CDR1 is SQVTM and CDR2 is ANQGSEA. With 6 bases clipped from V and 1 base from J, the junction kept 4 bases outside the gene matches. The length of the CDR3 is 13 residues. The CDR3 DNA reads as TGCAGCGTAGAGACTAGCGGTTCCTACGAGCAGTACTTC. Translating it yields CSVETSGSYEQYF.

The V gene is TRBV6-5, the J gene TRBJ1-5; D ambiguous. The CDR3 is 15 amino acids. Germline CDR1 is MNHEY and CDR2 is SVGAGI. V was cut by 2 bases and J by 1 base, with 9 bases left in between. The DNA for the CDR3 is TGTGCCAGCAGTTACACCGACGGGAGCAATCAGCCCCAGCATTTT. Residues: CASSYTDGSNQPQHF.

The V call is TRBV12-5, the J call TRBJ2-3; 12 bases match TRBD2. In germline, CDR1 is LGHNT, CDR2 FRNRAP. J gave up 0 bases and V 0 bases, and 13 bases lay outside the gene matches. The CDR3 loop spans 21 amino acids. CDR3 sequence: CASGLVTSGRLFSSSTDTQYF. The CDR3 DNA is TGTGCTAGTGGTTTGGTAACTAGCGGGAGGTTATTCTCTTCTAGCACAGATACGCAGTATTTT.

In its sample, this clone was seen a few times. DNA of the CDR3: TGTGCCACCAGCAGAGATAGATTAGGGACAGAGACCACAGATACGCAGTATTTT. This translates into CATSRDRLGTETTDTQYF. The chain has TRBV15 and TRBJ2-3; 7 bases fit TRBD1. The CDR3 loop spans 18 amino acids. CDR1 is LNHNV, CDR2 YYDKDF, per germline (reference sequence). Losses at the gene ends were 0 bases for V and 2 bases for J; bases not matched to a gene: 11.

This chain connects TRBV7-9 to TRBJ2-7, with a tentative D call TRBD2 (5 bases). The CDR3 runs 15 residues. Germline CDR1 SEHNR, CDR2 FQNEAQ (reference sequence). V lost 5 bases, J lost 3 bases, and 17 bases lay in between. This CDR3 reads CASSDPTEGGYEQYF. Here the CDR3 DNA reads TGTGCCAGCAGCGACCCCACCGAGGGCGGCTACGAGCAGTACTTC. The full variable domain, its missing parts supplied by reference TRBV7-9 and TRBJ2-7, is DTGVSQNPRHKITKRGQNVTFRCDPISEHNRLYWYRQTLGQGPEFLTYFQNEAQLEKSRLLSDRFSAERPKGSFSTLEIQRTEQGDSAMYLCASSDPTEGGYEQYFGPGTRLTVT.

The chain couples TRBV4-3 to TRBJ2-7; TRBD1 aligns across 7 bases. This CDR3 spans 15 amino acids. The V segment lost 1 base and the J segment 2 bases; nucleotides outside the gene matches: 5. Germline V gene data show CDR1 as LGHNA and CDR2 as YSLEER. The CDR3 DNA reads TGCGCCAGCAGCCAAGTAGGGACAGAGCCCTACGAGCAGTACTTC. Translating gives CASSQVGTEPYEQYF.

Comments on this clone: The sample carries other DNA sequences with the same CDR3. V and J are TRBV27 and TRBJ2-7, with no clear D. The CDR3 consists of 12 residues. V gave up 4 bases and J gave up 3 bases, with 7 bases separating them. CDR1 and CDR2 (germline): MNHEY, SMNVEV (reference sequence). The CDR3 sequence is CASSSPSYEQYF. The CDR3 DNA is TGTGCCAGCAGTTCCCCCAGCTACGAGCAGTACTTC.

The CDR3 sequence is CASSLLRYRTDTQYF. The CDR3 DNA sequence: TGTGCCAGCAGCTTACTGCGGTATCGCACAGATACGCAGTATTTT. The genes are TRBV7-8 and TRBJ2-3; D is uncertain. The CDR3 has 15 amino acids. Germline V gives CDR1 SGHVS, CDR2 FQNEAQ. V was trimmed by 2 bases and J by 1 base, leaving 10 bases between them.

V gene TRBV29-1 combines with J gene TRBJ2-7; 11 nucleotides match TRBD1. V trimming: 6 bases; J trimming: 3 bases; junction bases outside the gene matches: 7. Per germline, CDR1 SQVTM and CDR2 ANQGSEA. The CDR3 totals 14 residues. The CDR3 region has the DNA TGCAGCGTGGGGAGGGGGACAGGGGGCTACGAGCAGTACTTC. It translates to CSVGRGTGGYEQYF.

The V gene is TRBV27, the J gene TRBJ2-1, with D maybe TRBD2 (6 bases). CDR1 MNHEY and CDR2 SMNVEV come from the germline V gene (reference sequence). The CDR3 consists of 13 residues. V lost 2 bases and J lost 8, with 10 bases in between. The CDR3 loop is CASSLGGPDEQFF. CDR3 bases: TGTGCCAGCAGTTTAGGAGGGCCCGATGAGCAGTTCTTC.

CDR3: CASSRLGLAGGYTYNEQFF. The CDR3 DNA reads as TGCGCCAGCAGCCGCCTGGGGCTAGCGGGAGGCTATACCTACAATGAGCAGTTCTTC. The chain links TRBV4-1 to TRBJ2-1; 11 bases align to TRBD2. The CDR3 has 19 residues. V shed 4 bases and J 2 bases; nucleotides not matched to a gene: 13. Germline values: CDR1 MGHRA, CDR2 YSYEKL.

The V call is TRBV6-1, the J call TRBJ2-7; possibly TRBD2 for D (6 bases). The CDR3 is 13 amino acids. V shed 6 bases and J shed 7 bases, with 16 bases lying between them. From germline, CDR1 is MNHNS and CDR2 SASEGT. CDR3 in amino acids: CASSPGTGREQYF. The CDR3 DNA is TGTGCCAGCAGCCCCGGGACGGGGAGGGAGCAGTACTTC.

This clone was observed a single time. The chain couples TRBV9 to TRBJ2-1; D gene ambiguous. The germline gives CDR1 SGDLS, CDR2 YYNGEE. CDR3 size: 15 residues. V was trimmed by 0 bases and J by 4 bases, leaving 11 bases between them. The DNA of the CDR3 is TGTGCCAGCAGCGTAGGGGTAGGACGATACAATGAGCAGTTCTTC. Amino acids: CASSVGVGRYNEQFF.

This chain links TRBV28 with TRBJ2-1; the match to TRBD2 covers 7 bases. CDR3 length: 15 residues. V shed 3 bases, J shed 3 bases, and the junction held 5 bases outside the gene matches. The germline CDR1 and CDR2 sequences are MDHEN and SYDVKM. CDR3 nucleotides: TGTGCCAGCAGTTTTGCTAGCGGACTCTACAATGAGCAGTTCTTC. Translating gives CASSFASGLYNEQFF.

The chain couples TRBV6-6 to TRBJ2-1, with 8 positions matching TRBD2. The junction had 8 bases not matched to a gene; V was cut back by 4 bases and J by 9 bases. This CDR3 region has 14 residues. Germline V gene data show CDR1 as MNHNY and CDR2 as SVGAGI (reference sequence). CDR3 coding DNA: TGTGCCAGCAGTTTGCGGGAGGTGGTGAGTGAGCAGTTCTTC. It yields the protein CASSLREVVSEQFF.

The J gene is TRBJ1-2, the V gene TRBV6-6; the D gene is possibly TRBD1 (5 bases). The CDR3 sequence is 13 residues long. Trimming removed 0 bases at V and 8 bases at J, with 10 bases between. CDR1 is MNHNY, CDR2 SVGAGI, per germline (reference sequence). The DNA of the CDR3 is TGTGCCAGCAGTTACTCGCGGGGCACCGGCTACACCTTC. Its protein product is CASSYSRGTGYTF.

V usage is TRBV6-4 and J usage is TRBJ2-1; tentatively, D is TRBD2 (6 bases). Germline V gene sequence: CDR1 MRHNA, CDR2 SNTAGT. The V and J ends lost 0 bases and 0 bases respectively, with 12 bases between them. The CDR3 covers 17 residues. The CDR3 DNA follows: TGTGCCAGCAGTGACTCGGGTCTAGCGCACTCCTACAATGAGCAGTTCTTC. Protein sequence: CASSDSGLAHSYNEQFF.